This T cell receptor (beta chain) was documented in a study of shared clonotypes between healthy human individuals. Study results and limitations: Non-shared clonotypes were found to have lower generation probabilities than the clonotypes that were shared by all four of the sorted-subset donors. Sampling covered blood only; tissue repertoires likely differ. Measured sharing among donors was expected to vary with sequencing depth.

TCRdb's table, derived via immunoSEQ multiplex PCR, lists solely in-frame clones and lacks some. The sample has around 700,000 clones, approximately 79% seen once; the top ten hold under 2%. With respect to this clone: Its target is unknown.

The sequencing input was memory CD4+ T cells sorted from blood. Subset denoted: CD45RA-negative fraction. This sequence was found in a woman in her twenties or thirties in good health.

The CDR3 DNA reads TGTGCCAGCGGATATGAGGGAGTCGCTGAGCAGTTCTTC. Its protein is CASGYEGVAEQFF. The gene calls are TRBV2 and TRBJ2-1; the D gene is possibly TRBD2 (5 bases). From germline, CDR1 is SNHLY and CDR2 FYNNEI. Trimming removed 8 bases at V and 9 bases at J, with 17 bases between. CDR3 size: 13 residues.